These 28 T cell receptor beta chains were sequenced from one sample in a study of cytomegalovirus exposure and HLA in healthy donors. Clones were read by immunoSEQ multiplex PCR, and TCRdb kept only the in-frame ones, dropping some. The table includes about 120,000 clones, around 89% detected once. Sequencing was done on a sample of PBMCs. The receptors originated from a woman in her late teens or twenties in good health and CMV-seropositive.

The V gene is TRBV4-1, the J gene TRBJ2-3; 8 nucleotides align to TRBD2. Germline CDR1 and CDR2: MGHRA and YSYEKL. The CDR3 consists of 19 residues. J lost 6 bases, V lost 0 bases, and 17 bases had no gene match. The CDR3 loop is CASSQDEASSGGPGDTQYF. CDR3 DNA sequence: TGCGCCAGCAGCCAAGATGAGGCGTCGTCGGGAGGGCCGGGGGATACGCAGTATTTT.

A single count supports this clone. CDR3: CSFRGTGGTNEKLFF. As DNA, the CDR3 is TGCAGTTTTCGTGGGACAGGGGGCACTAATGAAAAACTGTTTTTT. The chain employs TRBV29-1 and TRBJ1-4; 12 positions agree with TRBD1. This CDR3 contains 15 residues. Germline CDR1 SQVTM, CDR2 ANQGSEA.

The chain employs TRBV29-1 and TRBJ1-1; 7 bases are shared with TRBD1. The germline CDR1 and CDR2 sequences are SQVTM and ANQGSEA. The junction had 7 bases not matched to a gene; V was cut back by 5 bases and J by 1 base. The CDR3 spans 14 residues. CDR3 nucleotides: TGCAGCGTTCAATCCGGGACAGCGAACACTGAAGCTTTCTTT. Translated, it gives CSVQSGTANTEAFF.

This CDR3 is CASSQQGTGNTGELFF. CDR3 sequence (DNA): TGCGCCAGCAGCCAACAAGGGACAGGGAACACCGGGGAGCTGTTTTTT. This chain links TRBV4-1 with TRBJ2-2, with TRBD1 identical over 8 bases. This CDR3 spans 16 amino acids. With V trimmed by 2 bases and J by 1 base, 3 bases remained unmatched. The germline V gene has CDR1 MGHRA and CDR2 YSYEKL.

J is TRBJ2-2 and V is TRBV18; the D is unclear. The CDR3 has 16 amino acids. Between the trimmed V and J ends, which lost 6 bases and 3 bases, there was a span of 17 bases. CDR1 and CDR2 (germline): KGHSH, LQKENI. The CDR3 DNA reads TGTGCCAGCTCCCACATATCCCAAGAGGACACCGGGGAGCTGTTTTTT. Its protein product is CASSHISQEDTGELFF.

A single count supports this clone. The chain combines TRBV29-1 with TRBJ2-1; possibly TRBD1 for D (6 bases). Trimming took 5 bases from V and 3 from J, leaving 8 bases between them. From germline, CDR1 is SQVTM and CDR2 ANQGSEA. The CDR3 loop spans 12 amino acids. CDR3 DNA sequence: TGCAGCGTTAGCAGGGGCTACAATGAGCAGTTCTTC. It codes for CSVSRGYNEQFF.

V is TRBV18 and J is TRBJ1-1; tentative D call: TRBD1 (6 bases). CDR1 is KGHSH, CDR2 LQKENI, per germline. This CDR3 region has 15 residues. The germline V and J ends were trimmed by 6 bases and 4 bases, with 18 bases remaining between them. The CDR3 here is CASSPRTGHPTEAFF. The CDR3 DNA follows: TGTGCCAGCTCCCCTCGAACAGGGCACCCCACTGAAGCTTTCTTT.

V is TRBV29-1 and J is TRBJ2-1; 9 bases fit TRBD2. The CDR3 runs 14 residues. The junction had 12 bases not matched to a gene; V was cut back by 7 bases and J by 8 bases. Germline CDR1 SQVTM, CDR2 ANQGSEA. The CDR3 nucleotides are TGCAGCGCCCGCTGGACTAGCGATTCCGATGAGCAGTTCTTC. The encoded protein is CSARWTSDSDEQFF.

The chain links TRBV19 to TRBJ1-5; 9 bases map to TRBD1. This CDR3 has 16 residues. The germline CDR1 and CDR2 sequences are LNHDA and SQIVND (reference sequence). With 8 bases clipped from V and 1 base from J, the junction kept 9 bases outside the gene matches. CDR3 loop: CASVNLDRGSNQPQHF. The CDR3 DNA follows: TGTGCCAGTGTAAATCTAGACAGGGGGAGCAATCAGCCCCAGCATTTT.

The table lists this clone with a count of one. V and J are TRBV5-5 and TRBJ1-2; 9 nucleotides align to TRBD1. J gave up 4 bases and V 5 bases, and 6 bases lay outside the gene matches. The germline CDR1 and CDR2 sequences are SGHKS and YYEKEE (reference sequence). This CDR3 is 14 amino acids long. The CDR3 loop reads CASRAGTGFYGYTF. The CDR3 DNA sequence: TGTGCCAGCAGGGCCGGGACAGGGTTCTATGGCTACACCTTC. Looking up the rest from reference TRBV5-5 and TRBJ1-2 gives the full variable domain: DAGVTQSPTHLIKTRGQQVTLRCSPISGHKSVSWYQQVLGQGPQFIFQYYEKEERGRGNFPDRFSARQFPNYSSELNVNALLLGDSALYLCASRAGTGFYGYTFGSGTRLTVV.

This chain's CDR3 is CASSLKGSAGRQWLEQYF. In nucleotides, the CDR3 is TGTGCCAGCAGCTTAAAAGGGTCGGCAGGGCGACAGTGGCTCGAGCAGTACTTC. V usage is TRBV7-2 and J usage is TRBJ2-7; D possibly corresponds to TRBD1 (5 bases). V lost 2 bases to trimming and J lost 6 bases, with 26 bases between them. Germline lookup yields CDR1 SGHTA and CDR2 FQGNSA. The CDR3 runs to 18 residues.

The chain employs TRBV4-1 and TRBJ2-1, with TRBD2 matching over 7 bases. Trimming took 0 bases from V and 2 from J; bases not matched to a gene: 7. The germline V gene has CDR1 MGHRA and CDR2 YSYEKL. CDR3 length: 17 residues. In DNA form, the CDR3 reads TGCGCCAGCAGCCAAGAGCCGGGGGGAGCGGCCTACAATGAGCAGTTCTTC. Translating it yields CASSQEPGGAAYNEQFF.

The chain is built from TRBV5-5 and TRBJ2-7, with 8 bases aligning to TRBD1. Trimming cost V 3 bases and J 2 bases; bases outside gene matches: 10. Germline V CDR1 and CDR2: SGHKS, YYEKEE (reference sequence). The CDR3 contains 16 residues. Here the CDR3 reads CASSSAGGQGTYEQYF. In DNA form, the CDR3 reads TGTGCCAGCAGCTCCGCAGGGGGCCAGGGAACCTACGAGCAGTACTTC.

This clone was detected only a few times. V and J are TRBV2 and TRBJ2-7; D is unresolved. The CDR3 loop spans 11 amino acids. Trimming took off 4 bases at V and 1 base at J, with 2 bases between the two ends. Germline values: CDR1 SNHLY, CDR2 FYNNEI. Written as DNA, the CDR3 is TGTGCCAGCAGTGTATCCTACGAGCAGTACTTC. Translated, it gives CASSVSYEQYF.

The rearrangement uses TRBV4-2 and TRBJ1-2; 7 nucleotides agree with TRBD1. The CDR3 loop spans 15 amino acids. Germline-derived CDR1 and CDR2 are LGHNA and YNFKEQ. The trim removed 0 bases at V and 6 bases at J, leaving 7 bases unmatched. The CDR3 is CASSQDLRTGDGYTF. The CDR3 DNA sequence: TGTGCCAGCAGCCAAGATCTGAGGACAGGAGATGGCTACACCTTC.

V and J are TRBV19 and TRBJ1-1, with D unclear. The CDR3 totals 13 residues. CDR1 and CDR2 from the germline V gene are LNHDA and SQIVND (reference sequence). The V end was cut by 7 bases, the J end by 0 bases, with 9 bases between. The CDR3 coding sequence is TGTGCCAGTAAGGCAGGCTTGAACACTGAAGCTTTCTTT. As protein: CASKAGLNTEAFF.

This chain uses TRBV18 with TRBJ1-1; no clear D gene. The CDR3 is made up of 13 amino acids. The germline V and J ends were trimmed by 6 bases and 3 bases, with 11 bases remaining between them. CDR1 is KGHSH, CDR2 LQKENI, per germline. The CDR3 DNA is TGTGCCAGCTCCCCGAGTATTGACACTGAAGCTTTCTTT. Its protein product is CASSPSIDTEAFF.

The rearrangement uses TRBV30 and TRBJ2-2, with D possibly TRBD2 on 6 matching bases. V was trimmed by 1 base and J by 1 base, leaving 7 bases between them. CDR1 is GTSNPN, CDR2 SVGIG, per germline (reference sequence). This CDR3 is built from 14 residues. CDR3 loop: CAWSGSGNTGELFF. CDR3 DNA: TGTGCCTGGAGTGGTAGCGGGAACACCGGGGAGCTGTTTTTT.

The genes are TRBV7-6 and TRBJ1-6, with D unresolved. Germline-derived CDR1 and CDR2 are SGHVS and FNYEAQ. The germline V and J ends were trimmed by 1 base and 9 bases, with 13 bases remaining between them. The CDR3 is 15 amino acids. CDR3 region: CASSLGPRGGSPLHF. The CDR3 DNA is TGTGCCAGCAGCTTAGGGCCCAGAGGCGGTTCACCCCTCCACTTT.

The chain couples TRBV27 to TRBJ1-1; D remains ambiguous. Trimming pared 8 bases from V and 1 base from J, leaving 14 bases between. This CDR3 is 14 amino acids long. Germline V CDR1 and CDR2: MNHEY, SMNVEV (reference sequence). The CDR3 sequence is CASLPGVGNTEAFF. For the CDR3, the DNA is TGTGCCAGCCTACCCGGAGTGGGGAACACTGAAGCTTTCTTT.

The chain joins TRBV10-3 to TRBJ1-2; perhaps TRBD1 as D (6 bases). Germline-derived CDR1 and CDR2 are ENHRY and SYGVKD. This CDR3 spans 17 amino acids. Trimming took off 0 bases at V and 1 base at J, with 15 bases between the two ends. The CDR3 protein is CAISESIRDTINYGYTF. CDR3 nucleotides: TGTGCCATCAGTGAGTCGATTCGGGACACCATTAACTATGGCTACACCTTC.

This chain uses TRBV4-3 with TRBJ2-1; TRBD2 is a possible D gene (5 bases). Germline CDR1 and CDR2: LGHNA and YSLEER. V lost 0 bases and J 8 bases, leaving 14 bases between the germline ends. This CDR3 region has 15 residues. The CDR3 DNA is TGCGCCAGCAGCCAAGATCAGGCTAGCAGCTATGAGCAGTTCTTC. Its protein product is CASSQDQASSYEQFF.

The V gene is TRBV21-1, the J gene TRBJ2-6; the table's D call TRBD1 went unverified against the DNA. TRBV21-1 is an annotated pseudogene. The CDR3 runs 16 residues. The CDR3 spells CASSTPQSWGANVLTF. The CDR3 DNA reads TGTGCCAGCAGCACGCCACAGAGTTGGGGGGCCAACGTCCTGACTTTC.

This rearrangement joins TRBV6-4 to TRBJ1-1, with D maybe TRBD1 (6 bases). The CDR3 extends over 14 amino acids. Germline CDR1 reads MRHNA; CDR2 reads SNTAGT. The V gene lost 5 bases and the J gene lost 7 bases, with 17 bases spanning the gap. CDR3 in DNA: TGTGCCAGCAGTCGTACAGGGACCTCGGATGAAGCTTTCTTT. Protein sequence: CASSRTGTSDEAFF.

This sequence joins TRBV2 and TRBJ2-5, with D possibly being TRBD1 (6 bases). The V end lost 7 bases, the J end lost 5 bases, and 23 bases lay between the germline ends. The germline CDR1 and CDR2 sequences are SNHLY and FYNNEI. This CDR3 contains 16 residues. The CDR3 DNA reads TGTGCCAGCACCCCCGGGACACTACCGTGGACCGAGACCCAGTACTTC. Encoded protein: CASTPGTLPWTETQYF.

The chain recombines TRBV19 with TRBJ2-1, with D tentatively TRBD2 (6 bases). Trimming shortened V by 3 bases and J by 11 bases, and 17 bases separated the two germline ends. Germline V lookup: CDR1 LNHDA, CDR2 SQIVND (reference sequence). The CDR3 runs 14 residues. In nucleotides, the CDR3 is TGTGCCAGTAGTATTGGCCCCGCTAGCGACCAGCAGTTCTTC. As protein: CASSIGPASDQQFF.

Turning to this clone: Other DNA sequences from this sample encode an identical CDR3 as well. This chain joins TRBV7-9 and TRBJ1-1; D may be TRBD1 (6 bases). The CDR3 sequence is 14 residues long. Deletions cut 1 base from V and 1 base from J, with 7 bases between. Germline V lookup: CDR1 SEHNR, CDR2 FQNEAQ (reference sequence). DNA for the CDR3: TGTGCCAGCAGCTTAGTCAGGGGGAACACTGAAGCTTTCTTT. This codes for CASSLVRGNTEAFF.

A few counts support this clone. The chain joins TRBV18 to TRBJ2-1; D unresolved. In germline, CDR1 is KGHSH, CDR2 LQKENI. There are 14 residues in the CDR3. V lost 3 bases and J lost 9, with 15 bases in between. The CDR3 loop is CASSPKPTFIEQFF. In DNA, the CDR3 is TGTGCCAGCTCACCGAAACCTACCTTCATTGAGCAGTTCTTC.